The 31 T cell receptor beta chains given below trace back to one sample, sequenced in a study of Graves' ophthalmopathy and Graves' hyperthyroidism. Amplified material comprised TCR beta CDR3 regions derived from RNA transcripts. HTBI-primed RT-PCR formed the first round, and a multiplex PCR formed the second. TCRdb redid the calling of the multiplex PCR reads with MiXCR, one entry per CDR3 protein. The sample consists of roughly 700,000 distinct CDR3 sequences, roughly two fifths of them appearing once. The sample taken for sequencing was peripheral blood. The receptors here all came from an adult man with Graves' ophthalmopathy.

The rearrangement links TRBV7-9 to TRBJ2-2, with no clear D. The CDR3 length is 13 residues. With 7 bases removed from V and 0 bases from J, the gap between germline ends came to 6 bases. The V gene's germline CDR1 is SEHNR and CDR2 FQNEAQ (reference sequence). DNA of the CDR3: TGTGCCAGCACACTGGCGAACACCGGGGAGCTGTTTTTT. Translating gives CASTLANTGELFF.

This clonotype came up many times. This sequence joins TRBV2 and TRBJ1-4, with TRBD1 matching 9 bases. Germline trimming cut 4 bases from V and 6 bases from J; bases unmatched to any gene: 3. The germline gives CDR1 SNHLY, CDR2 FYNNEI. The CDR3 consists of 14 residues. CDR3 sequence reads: CASSGTGVDEKLFF. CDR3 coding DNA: TGTGCCAGCAGTGGGACAGGGGTGGATGAAAAACTGTTTTTT. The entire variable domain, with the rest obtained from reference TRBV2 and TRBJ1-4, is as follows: EPEVTQTPSHQVTQMGQEVILRCVPISNHLYFYWYRQILGQKVEFLVSFYNNEISEKSEIFDDQFSVERPDGSNFTLKIRSTKLEDSAMYFCASSGTGVDEKLFFGSGTQLSVL.

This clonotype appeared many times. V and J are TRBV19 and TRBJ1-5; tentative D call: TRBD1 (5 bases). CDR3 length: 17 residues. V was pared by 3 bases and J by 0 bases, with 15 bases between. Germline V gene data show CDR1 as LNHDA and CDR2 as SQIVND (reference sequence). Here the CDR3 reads CASSMRQGSYSNQPQHF. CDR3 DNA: TGTGCCAGTAGTATGAGGCAGGGAAGTTATAGCAATCAGCCCCAGCATTTT.

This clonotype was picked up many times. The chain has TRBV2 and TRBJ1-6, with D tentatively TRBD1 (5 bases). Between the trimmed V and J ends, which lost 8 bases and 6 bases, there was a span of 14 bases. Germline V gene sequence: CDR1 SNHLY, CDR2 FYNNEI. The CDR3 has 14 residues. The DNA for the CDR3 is TGTGCCAGCGAATCCGGGACTTCTAATTCACCCCTCCACTTT. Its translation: CASESGTSNSPLHF.

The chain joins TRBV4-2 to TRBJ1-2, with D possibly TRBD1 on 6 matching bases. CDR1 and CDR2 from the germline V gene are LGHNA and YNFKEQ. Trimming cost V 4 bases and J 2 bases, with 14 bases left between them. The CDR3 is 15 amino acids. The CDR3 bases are TGTGCCAGCAGCCCAAAGGACAGCGAGAACTATGGCTACACCTTC. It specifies CASSPKDSENYGYTF.

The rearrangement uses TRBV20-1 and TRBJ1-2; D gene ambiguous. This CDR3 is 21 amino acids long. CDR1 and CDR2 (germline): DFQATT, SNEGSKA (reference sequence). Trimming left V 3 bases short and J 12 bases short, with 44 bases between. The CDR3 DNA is TGCAGTGCTAGGTGGCTGGAGGTGGCCGATGGGGAGAGTCGTCTTAGCTCGGGCCACACCTTC. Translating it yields CSARWLEVADGESRLSSGHTF.

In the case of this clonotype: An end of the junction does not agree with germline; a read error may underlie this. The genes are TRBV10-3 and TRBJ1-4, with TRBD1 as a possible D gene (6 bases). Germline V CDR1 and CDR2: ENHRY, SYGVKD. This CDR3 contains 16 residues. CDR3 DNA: TGTGCCAGCAGTACACAGGGAGGCACAACTGATGAAAAACTGTTTTTT. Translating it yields CASSTQGGTTDEKLFF.

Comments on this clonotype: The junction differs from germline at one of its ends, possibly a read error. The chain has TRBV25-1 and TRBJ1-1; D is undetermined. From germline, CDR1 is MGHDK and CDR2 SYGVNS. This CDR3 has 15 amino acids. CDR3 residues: CASSTARSKNAEAFF. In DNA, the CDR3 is TGTGCCAGCAGTACGGCCCGGTCAAAGAACGCTGAAGCTTTCTTT. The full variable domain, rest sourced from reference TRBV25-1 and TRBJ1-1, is EADIYQTPRYLVIGTGKKITLECSQTMGHDKMYWYQQDPGMELHLIHYSYGVNSTEKGDLSSESTVSRIRTEHFPLTLESARPSHTSQYLCASSTARSKNAEAFFGQGTRLTVV.

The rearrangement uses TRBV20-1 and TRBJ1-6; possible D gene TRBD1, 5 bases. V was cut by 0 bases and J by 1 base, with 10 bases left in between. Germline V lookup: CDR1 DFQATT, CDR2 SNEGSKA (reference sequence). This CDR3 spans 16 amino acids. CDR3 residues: CSARDGGRSYNSPLHF. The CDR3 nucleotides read TGCAGTGCTAGAGATGGGGGAAGGTCCTATAATTCACCCCTCCACTTT.

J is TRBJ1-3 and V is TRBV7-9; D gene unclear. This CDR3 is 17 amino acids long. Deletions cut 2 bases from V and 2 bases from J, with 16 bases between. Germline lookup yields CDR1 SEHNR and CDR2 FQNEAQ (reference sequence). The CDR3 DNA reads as TGTGCCAGCAGCTTAAGGATCGTGCAGGCCACTGGAAACACCATATATTTT. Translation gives CASSLRIVQATGNTIYF.

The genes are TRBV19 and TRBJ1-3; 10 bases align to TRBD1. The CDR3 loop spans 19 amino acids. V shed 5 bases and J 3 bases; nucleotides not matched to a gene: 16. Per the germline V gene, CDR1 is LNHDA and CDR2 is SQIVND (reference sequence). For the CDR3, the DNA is TGTGCCAGTAGTCCAAAACGAACCGGGACAGGGGTTCGTGGAAACACCATATATTTT. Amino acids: CASSPKRTGTGVRGNTIYF. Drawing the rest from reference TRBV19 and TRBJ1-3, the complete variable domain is DGGITQSPKYLFRKEGQNVTLSCEQNLNHDAMYWYRQDPGQGLRLIYYSQIVNDFQKGDIAEGYSVSREKKESFPLTVTSAQKNPTAFYLCASSPKRTGTGVRGNTIYFGEGSWLTVV.

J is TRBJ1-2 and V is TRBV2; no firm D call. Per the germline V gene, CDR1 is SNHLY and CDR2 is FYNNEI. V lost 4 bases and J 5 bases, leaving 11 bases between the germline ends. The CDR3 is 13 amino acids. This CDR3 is CASSVGNLYGYTF. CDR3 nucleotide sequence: TGTGCCAGCAGTGTTGGCAATTTATATGGCTACACCTTC.

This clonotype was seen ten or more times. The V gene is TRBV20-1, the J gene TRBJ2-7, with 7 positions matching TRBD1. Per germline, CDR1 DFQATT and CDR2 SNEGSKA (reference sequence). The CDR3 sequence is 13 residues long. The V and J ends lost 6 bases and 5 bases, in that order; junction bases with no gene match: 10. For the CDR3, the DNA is TGCAGTGCCCTCGCCGGGCAGGGGGACGAGCAGTACTTC. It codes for CSALAGQGDEQYF.

CDR3 sequence: CASSYGGQGERRGHEQYF. CDR3 nucleotides: TGTGCCAGCAGTTACGGGGGACAGGGGGAGCGTAGGGGGCACGAGCAGTACTTC. The chain recombines TRBV25-1 with TRBJ2-7; the match to TRBD1 covers 11 bases. The V gene's germline CDR1 is MGHDK and CDR2 SYGVNS. CDR3 length equals 18 residues. After removal of 5 bases from V and 5 bases from J, the junction contained 17 bases not matched to a gene.

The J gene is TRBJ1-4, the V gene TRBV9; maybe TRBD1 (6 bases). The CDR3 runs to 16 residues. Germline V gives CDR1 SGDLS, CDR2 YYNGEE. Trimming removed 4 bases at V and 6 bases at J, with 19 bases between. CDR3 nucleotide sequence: TGTGCCAGCAGCCGCCTCCCCGGGGGCCCAGATGAAAAACTGTTTTTT. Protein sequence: CASSRLPGGPDEKLFF.

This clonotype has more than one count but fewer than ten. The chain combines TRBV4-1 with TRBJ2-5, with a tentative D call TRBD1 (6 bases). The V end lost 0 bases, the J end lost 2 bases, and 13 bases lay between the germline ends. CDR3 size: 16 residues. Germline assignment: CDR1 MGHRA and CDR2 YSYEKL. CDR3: CASSQEARGFQETQYF. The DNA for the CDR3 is TGCGCCAGCAGCCAAGAAGCCAGGGGCTTTCAAGAGACCCAGTACTTC.

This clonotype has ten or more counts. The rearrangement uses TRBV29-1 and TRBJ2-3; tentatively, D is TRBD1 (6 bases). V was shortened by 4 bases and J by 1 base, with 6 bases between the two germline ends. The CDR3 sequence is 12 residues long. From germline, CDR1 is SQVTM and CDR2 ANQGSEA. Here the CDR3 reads CSVGTGTDTQYF. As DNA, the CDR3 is TGCAGCGTTGGGACAGGCACAGATACGCAGTATTTT.

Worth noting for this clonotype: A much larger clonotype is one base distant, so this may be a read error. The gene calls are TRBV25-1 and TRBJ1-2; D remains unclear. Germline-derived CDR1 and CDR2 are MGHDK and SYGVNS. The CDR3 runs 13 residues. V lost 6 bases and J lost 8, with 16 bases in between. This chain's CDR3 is CASSFLRGGGYTF. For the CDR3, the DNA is TGTGCCAGCAGCTTCCTACGAGGCGGGGGCTACACCTTC.

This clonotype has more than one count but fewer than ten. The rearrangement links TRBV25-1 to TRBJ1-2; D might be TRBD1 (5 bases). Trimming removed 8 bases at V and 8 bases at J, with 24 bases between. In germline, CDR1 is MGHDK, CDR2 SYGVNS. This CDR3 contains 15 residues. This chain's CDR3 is CASSPSSRESSGYTF. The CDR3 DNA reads TGTGCCAGCTCACCATCCTCCAGGGAATCGAGCGGCTACACCTTC.

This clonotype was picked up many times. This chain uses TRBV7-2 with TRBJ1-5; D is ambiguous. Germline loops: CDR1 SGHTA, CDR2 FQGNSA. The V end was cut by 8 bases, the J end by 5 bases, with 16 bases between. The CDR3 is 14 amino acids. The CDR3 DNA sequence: TGTGCCAGCGGTCGTCCGGTGGACGATCAGCCCCAGCATTTT. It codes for CASGRPVDDQPQHF.

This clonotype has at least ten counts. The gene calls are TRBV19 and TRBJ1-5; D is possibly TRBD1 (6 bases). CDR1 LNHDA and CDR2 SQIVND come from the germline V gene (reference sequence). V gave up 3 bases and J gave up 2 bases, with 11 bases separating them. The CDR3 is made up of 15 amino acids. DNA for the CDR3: TGTGCCAGTAGTATGTGGGGGCGAGGCAATCAGCCCCAGCATTTT. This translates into CASSMWGRGNQPQHF.

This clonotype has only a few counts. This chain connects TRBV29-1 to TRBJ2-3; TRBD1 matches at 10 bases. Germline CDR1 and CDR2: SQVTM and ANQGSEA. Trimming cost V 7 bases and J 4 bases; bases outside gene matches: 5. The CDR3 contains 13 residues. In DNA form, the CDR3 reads TGCAGCGCCGTGACAGGGGGCCCAGATACGCAGTATTTT. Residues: CSAVTGGPDTQYF.

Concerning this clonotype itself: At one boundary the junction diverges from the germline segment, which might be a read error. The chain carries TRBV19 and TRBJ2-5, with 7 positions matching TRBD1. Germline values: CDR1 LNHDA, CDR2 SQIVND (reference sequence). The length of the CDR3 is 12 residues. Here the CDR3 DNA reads TGTACCAGCAGACAGGGCCGGGAGACCCAGTACTTC. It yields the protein CTSRQGRETQYF. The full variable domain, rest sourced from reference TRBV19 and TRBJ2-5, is DGGITQSPKYLFRKEGQNVTLSCEQNLNHDAMYWYRQDPGQGLRLIYYSQIVNDFQKGDIAEGYSVSREKKESFPLTVTSAQKNPTAFYLCTSRQGRETQYFGPGTRLLVL.

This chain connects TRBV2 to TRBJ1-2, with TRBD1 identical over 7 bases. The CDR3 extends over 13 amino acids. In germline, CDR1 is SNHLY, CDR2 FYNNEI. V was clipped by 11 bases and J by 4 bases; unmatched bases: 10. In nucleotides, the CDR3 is TGTGCCGGTAGACAGGGACGGCCCTATGGCTACACCTTC. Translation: CAGRQGRPYGYTF.

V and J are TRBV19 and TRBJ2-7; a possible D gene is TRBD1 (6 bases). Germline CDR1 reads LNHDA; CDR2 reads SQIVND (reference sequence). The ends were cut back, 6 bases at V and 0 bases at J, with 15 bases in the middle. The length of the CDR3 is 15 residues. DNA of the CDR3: TGTGCCAGTAGGACGATGGACAGTGGCTCCTACGAGCAGTACTTC. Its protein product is CASRTMDSGSYEQYF.

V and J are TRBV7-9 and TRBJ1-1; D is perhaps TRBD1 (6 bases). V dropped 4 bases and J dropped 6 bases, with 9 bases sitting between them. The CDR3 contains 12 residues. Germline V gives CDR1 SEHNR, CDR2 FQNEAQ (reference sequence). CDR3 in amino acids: CASSSRGAEAFF. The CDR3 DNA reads TGTGCCAGCAGCTCCAGGGGCGCTGAAGCTTTCTTT.

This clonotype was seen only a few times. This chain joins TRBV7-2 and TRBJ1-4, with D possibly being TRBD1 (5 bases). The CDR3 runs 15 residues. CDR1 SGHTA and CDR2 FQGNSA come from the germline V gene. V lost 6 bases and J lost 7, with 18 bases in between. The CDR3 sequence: CASSLVGLGSEKLFF. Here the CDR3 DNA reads TGTGCCAGCAGTCTAGTGGGGCTCGGTAGTGAAAAACTGTTTTTT.

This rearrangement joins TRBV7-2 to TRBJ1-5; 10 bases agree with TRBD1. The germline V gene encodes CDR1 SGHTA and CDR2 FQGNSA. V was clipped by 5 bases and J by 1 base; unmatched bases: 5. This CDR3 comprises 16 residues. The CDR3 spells CASSGTGEVSNQPQHF. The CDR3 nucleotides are TGTGCCAGCAGCGGGACAGGGGAAGTAAGCAATCAGCCCCAGCATTTT.

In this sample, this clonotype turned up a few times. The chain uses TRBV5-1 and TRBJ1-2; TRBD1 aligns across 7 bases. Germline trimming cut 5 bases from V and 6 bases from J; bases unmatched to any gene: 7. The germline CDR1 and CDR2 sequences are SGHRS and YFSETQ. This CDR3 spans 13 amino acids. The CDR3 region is CASSSDRENGYTF. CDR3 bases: TGCGCCAGCAGTTCCGACAGGGAGAATGGCTACACCTTC.

This CDR3 reads CASSERAGHLEAFF. Here the CDR3 DNA reads TGTGCCAGCAGCGAGCGGGCAGGGCACCTTGAAGCTTTCTTT. The chain uses TRBV10-3 and TRBJ1-1; D may be TRBD1 (5 bases). Per the germline V gene, CDR1 is ENHRY and CDR2 is SYGVKD. Trimming stripped 10 bases from V and 7 bases from J, with 22 bases between. CDR3 length: 14 residues.

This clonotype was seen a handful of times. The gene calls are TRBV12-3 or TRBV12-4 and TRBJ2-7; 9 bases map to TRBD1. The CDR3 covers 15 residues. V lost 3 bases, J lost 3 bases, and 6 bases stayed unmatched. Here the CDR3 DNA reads TGTGCCAGCAGTTTCGGGGACAGGGAAAACTACGAGCAGTACTTC. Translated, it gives CASSFGDRENYEQYF.